This is a list of T cell receptor beta chains from one sample in a study of blood T cells in healthy people across ages. Each CDR3 protein is one row after TCRdb ran MiXCR on the 5' RACE reads. The table shows approximately 800,000 distinct CDR3 sequences, with 35% to 40% occurring only once. Sequencing was done on a sample of blood. The receptors were gathered from a man aged 18 to 29 in good health. Both conserved end residues are part of each CDR3. D genes are given only for firm matches. Clone size appears in some rows only: once, few, many, or a class for an expanded clone.

J,D,V,size,CDR3,DNA
TRBJ2-3,TRBD1,TRBV3-1,-,CASSPTVTGNTDTQYF,TGTGCCAGCAGCCCCACCGTGACAGGGAACACAGATACGCAGTATTTT
TRBJ2-3,-,TRBV9,few,CASSVLTDTDTQYF,TGTGCCAGCAGCGTTCTGACAGACACAGATACGCAGTATTTT
TRBJ2-4,TRBD2,TRBV7-9,many,CASSFPSGALIQYF,TGTGCCAGCAGCTTCCCTAGCGGGGCTCTCATTCAGTACTTC
TRBJ2-1,-,TRBV3-1,-,CASSPNSGYNEQFF,TGTGCCAGCAGCCCCAATTCCGGCTACAATGAGCAGTTCTTC
TRBJ2-2,-,TRBV6-5,-,CASSLDGALFF,TGTGCCAGCAGCTTGGACGGCGCACTGTTTTTT
TRBJ2-7,-,TRBV7-3,-,CASSPKASPSYEQYF,TGTGCCAGCAGCCCAAAGGCTAGTCCCTCCTACGAGCAGTACTTC
TRBJ1-1,-,TRBV27,few,CASTPTGSSEAFF,TGTGCCAGCACCCCTACAGGGTCGTCAGAAGCTTTCTTT
TRBJ2-3,-,TRBV21-1,few,CASSSWDYLKNTDTQYF,TGTGCCAGCAGCTCCTGGGACTACCTCAAAAACACAGATACGCAGTATTTT
TRBJ1-6,-,TRBV4-3,-,CASSQDLGGRVSPLHF,TGCGCCAGCAGCCAAGATCTCGGAGGGAGGGTTTCTCCCCTCCACTTT
TRBJ2-1,TRBD2,TRBV7-2,-,CASSRRWTGTTLSYNEQFF,TGTGCCAGCAGCCGTCGGTGGACCGGGACTACGCTATCCTACAATGAGCAGTTCTTC
TRBJ2-3,TRBD1,TRBV4-1,few,CASSRQGGGRSGDTQYF,TGCGCCAGCAGCCGTCAAGGGGGCGGCAGGTCCGGTGATACGCAGTATTTT
TRBJ2-7,-,TRBV13,few,CASSPVANEQYF,TGTGCCAGCAGCCCCGTAGCCAACGAGCAGTACTTC
TRBJ2-3,-,TRBV27,few,CASSTDLSTDTQYF,TGTGCCAGCAGTACTGACCTAAGCACAGATACGCAGTATTTT
TRBJ2-1,TRBD2,TRBV20-1,-,CSARDSGSGGPIYNEQFF,TGCAGTGCTAGAGATTCGGGTAGCGGGGGGCCTATCTACAATGAGCAGTTCTTC
TRBJ2-7,-,TRBV11-1,few,CASSGNEGFRNEQYF,TGTGCCAGCAGCGGCAACGAGGGATTCCGTAACGAGCAGTACTTC
TRBJ1-2,TRBD1,TRBV5-5,-,CASRLQTGAHYGYTF,TGTGCCAGCAGATTGCAGACAGGGGCCCACTATGGCTACACCTTC
TRBJ2-7,TRBD1,TRBV5-1,few,CASSLEDGDRGEQYF,TGCGCCAGCAGCTTGGAGGACGGGGACAGGGGCGAGCAGTACTTC
TRBJ2-5,-,TRBV20-1,few,CSATPEPAIQETQYF,TGCAGTGCAACCCCAGAGCCGGCGATCCAAGAGACCCAGTACTTC
TRBJ2-7,-,TRBV28,-,CASSLLQGMGQYF,TGTGCCAGCAGTCTTCTACAGGGTATGGGGCAGTACTTC
TRBJ2-5,-,TRBV3-1,many,CASSQEQQETQYF,TGTGCCAGCAGCCAAGAACAGCAAGAGACCCAGTACTTC
TRBJ1-4,-,TRBV12-3/TRBV12-4,few,CASRAETTNEKLFF,TGTGCCAGCAGGGCGGAGACTACTAATGAAAAACTGTTTTTT
TRBJ2-4,-,TRBV7-9,-,CASSLGSGAKNIQYF,TGTGCCAGCAGCTTAGGGTCCGGGGCCAAAAACATTCAGTACTTC
TRBJ1-2,-,TRBV5-5,-,CASSLSGFGNYGYTF,TGTGCCAGCAGCTTGTCTGGGTTTGGCAACTATGGCTACACCTTC
TRBJ2-2,-,TRBV20-1,-,CSARSSMGTGELFF,TGCAGTGCTAGAAGTAGCATGGGAACCGGGGAGCTGTTTTTT
TRBJ2-1,-,TRBV5-1,many,CASSFGAGRNEQFF,TGCGCCAGCAGCTTCGGGGCGGGGAGGAATGAGCAGTTCTTC
TRBJ1-5,TRBD1,TRBV7-2,few,CASSSRTGTNQPQHF,TGTGCCAGCAGCTCTAGGACAGGGACCAATCAGCCCCAGCATTTT
TRBJ1-2,-,TRBV7-9,few,CASSLSHLKGGYTF,TGTGCCAGCAGCTTAAGCCACCTTAAGGGTGGCTACACCTTC
TRBJ2-1,TRBD2,TRBV4-1,-,CASSQDFQRGAPYNEQFF,TGCGCCAGCAGCCAAGATTTTCAGCGGGGGGCCCCCTACAATGAGCAGTTCTTC
TRBJ1-1,-,TRBV20-1,-,CSALTVNTEAFF,TGCAGTGCTTTGACCGTGAACACTGAAGCTTTCTTT
TRBJ2-6,-,TRBV18,-,CASSRVLGSSVLTF,TGTGCCAGCTCACGAGTCCTGGGATCAAGCGTCCTGACTTTC
TRBJ1-1,-,TRBV29-1,few,CSVEGETEAFF,TGCAGCGTCGAAGGGGAAACTGAAGCTTTCTTT
TRBJ2-3,TRBD1,TRBV9,few,CASSVVGTGSRDTQYF,TGTGCCAGCAGCGTAGTCGGGACAGGCTCCAGAGATACGCAGTATTTT
TRBJ2-5,-,TRBV7-9,-,CASSLSRGPQETQYF,TGTGCCAGCAGCTTATCCCGGGGGCCCCAAGAGACCCAGTACTTC
TRBJ1-1,-,TRBV12-3/TRBV12-4,-,CTSRPSRGDTEAFF,TGTACCAGCAGGCCATCTCGAGGGGACACTGAAGCTTTCTTT
TRBJ1-2,TRBD1,TRBV5-1,few,CASSNDRGFGYTF,TGCGCCAGCAGCAACGACAGGGGGTTCGGCTACACCTTC
TRBJ2-2,-,TRBV12-3/TRBV12-4,few,CASSFGSGELFF,TGTGCCAGCAGTTTCGGCTCCGGGGAGCTGTTTTTT
TRBJ1-5,-,TRBV12-3/TRBV12-4,few,CASSFQAYSNQPQHF,TGTGCCAGCAGCTTTCAGGCGTATAGCAATCAGCCCCAGCATTTT
TRBJ2-3,TRBD1,TRBV12-3/TRBV12-4,-,CASSTLGQTADTQYF,TGTGCCAGCTCTACTTTGGGACAGACGGCAGATACGCAGTATTTT
TRBJ1-5,-,TRBV4-2,few,CASSQDRRYYSNQPQHF,TGTGCCAGCAGCCAAGATCGACGGTACTATAGCAATCAGCCCCAGCATTTT
TRBJ2-7,TRBD1,TRBV25-1,few,CASSGTGAGSSYEQYF,TGTGCCAGCAGTGGGACAGGCGCGGGCAGCAGCTACGAGCAGTACTTC
TRBJ2-1,TRBD2,TRBV29-1,-,CSVDLAGVNNEQFF,TGCAGCGTTGATCTAGCGGGGGTGAACAATGAGCAGTTCTTC
TRBJ1-2,-,TRBV29-1,-,CSVHEGYGYTF,TGCAGCGTGCATGAGGGCTATGGCTACACCTTC